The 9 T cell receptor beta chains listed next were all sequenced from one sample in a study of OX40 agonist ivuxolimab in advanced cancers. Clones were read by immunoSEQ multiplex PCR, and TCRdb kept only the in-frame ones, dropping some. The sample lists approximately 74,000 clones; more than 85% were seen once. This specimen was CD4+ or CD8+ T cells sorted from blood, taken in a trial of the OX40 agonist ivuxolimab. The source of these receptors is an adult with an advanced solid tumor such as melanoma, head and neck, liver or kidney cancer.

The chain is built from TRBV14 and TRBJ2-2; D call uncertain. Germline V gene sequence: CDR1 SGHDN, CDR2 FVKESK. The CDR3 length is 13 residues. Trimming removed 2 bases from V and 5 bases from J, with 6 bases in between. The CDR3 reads CASSQIWTGELFF. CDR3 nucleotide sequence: TGTGCCAGCAGCCAAATTTGGACCGGGGAGCTGTTTTTT.

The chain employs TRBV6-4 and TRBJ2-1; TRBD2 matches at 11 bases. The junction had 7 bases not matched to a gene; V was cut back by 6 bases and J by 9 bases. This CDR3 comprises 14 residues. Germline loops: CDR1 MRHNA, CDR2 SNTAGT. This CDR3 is CASRAGTSGSEQFF. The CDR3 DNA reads TGTGCCAGCAGAGCCGGGACTAGCGGTTCTGAGCAGTTCTTC.

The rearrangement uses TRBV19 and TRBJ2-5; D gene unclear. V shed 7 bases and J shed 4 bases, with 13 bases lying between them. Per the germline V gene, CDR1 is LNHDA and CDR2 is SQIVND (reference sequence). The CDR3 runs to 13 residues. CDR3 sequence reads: CASKLSAGETQYF. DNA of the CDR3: TGTGCCAGTAAATTAAGCGCCGGAGAGACCCAGTACTTC. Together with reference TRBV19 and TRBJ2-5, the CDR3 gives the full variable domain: DGGITQSPKYLFRKEGQNVTLSCEQNLNHDAMYWYRQDPGQGLRLIYYSQIVNDFQKGDIAEGYSVSREKKESFPLTVTSAQKNPTAFYLCASKLSAGETQYFGPGTRLLVL.

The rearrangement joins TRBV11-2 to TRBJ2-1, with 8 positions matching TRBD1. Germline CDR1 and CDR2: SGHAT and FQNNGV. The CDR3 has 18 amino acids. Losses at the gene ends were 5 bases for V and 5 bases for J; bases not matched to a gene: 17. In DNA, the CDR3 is TGTGCCAGCAGCGAATACAGCAGGGGGCGCGGGTCGAACAATGAGCAGTTCTTC. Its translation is CASSEYSRGRGSNNEQFF.

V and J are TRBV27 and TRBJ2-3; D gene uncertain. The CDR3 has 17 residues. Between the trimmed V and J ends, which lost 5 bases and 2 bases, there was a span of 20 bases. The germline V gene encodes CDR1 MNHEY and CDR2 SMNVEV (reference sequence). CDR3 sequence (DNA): TGTGCCAGCAGTAGAAACCCTACCAGTGTAATCACAGATACGCAGTATTTT. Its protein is CASSRNPTSVITDTQYF.

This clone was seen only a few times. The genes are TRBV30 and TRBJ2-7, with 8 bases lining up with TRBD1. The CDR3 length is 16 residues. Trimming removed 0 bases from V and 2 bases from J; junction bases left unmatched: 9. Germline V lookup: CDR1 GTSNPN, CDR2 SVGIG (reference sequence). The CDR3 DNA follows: TGTGCCTGGAGTGTATTCTGGGGGACAGGAACCTACGAGCAGTACTTC. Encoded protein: CAWSVFWGTGTYEQYF.

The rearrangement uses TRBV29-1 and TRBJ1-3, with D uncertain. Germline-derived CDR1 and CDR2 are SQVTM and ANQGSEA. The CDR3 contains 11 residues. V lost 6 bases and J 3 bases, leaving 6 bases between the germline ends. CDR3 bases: TGCAGCGTCGCTGTTGGAAACACCATATATTTT. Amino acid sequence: CSVAVGNTIYF.

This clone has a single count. The CDR3 DNA follows: TGTGCCAGCACCAGGGTTTTGGCTAATGAAAAACTGTTTTTT. It specifies CASTRVLANEKLFF. The gene calls are TRBV2 and TRBJ1-4, with a possible D match to TRBD1 (5 bases). Germline CDR1 is SNHLY and CDR2 is FYNNEI. The CDR3 length is 14 residues. V was pared by 7 bases and J by 3 bases, with 12 bases between.

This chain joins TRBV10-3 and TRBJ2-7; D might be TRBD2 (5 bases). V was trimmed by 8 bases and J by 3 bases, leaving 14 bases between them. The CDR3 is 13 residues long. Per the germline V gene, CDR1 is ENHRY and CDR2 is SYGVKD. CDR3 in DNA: TGTGCCATCCGGACGGCGGGTCTCTACGAGCAGTACTTC. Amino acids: CAIRTAGLYEQYF.